The source of this T cell receptor (beta chain) is a study of patients and donors after allogeneic stem cell transplantation. Germline V gene sequence: CDR1 LGHNA, CDR2 YSLEER. The CDR3 is 16 residues long. Trimming removed 0 bases at V and 6 bases at J, with 14 bases between. TCRdb called the RT-PCR reads again in MiXCR, with one record for every CDR3 protein. The data contain some 880,000 distinct CDR3 sequences, about 20% of them seen just once; the ten biggest clones take up approximately 5.9%. This TCR was sampled from a human donor who was either an allogeneic HSCT recipient or a stem cell or donor lymphocyte infusion donor (not recorded which). It is not recorded whose cells these are; they may come from a transplant donor. Sequencing was done on a sample of blood, either unsorted or a sorted T cell fraction (not recorded which). The chain employs TRBV4-3 and TRBJ1-4; a possible D gene is TRBD1 (6 bases). This CDR3 is CASSQDRNRAYEKLFF. The DNA for the CDR3 is TGCGCCAGCAGCCAAGATCGAAACAGGGCCTATGAAAAACTGTTTTTT.